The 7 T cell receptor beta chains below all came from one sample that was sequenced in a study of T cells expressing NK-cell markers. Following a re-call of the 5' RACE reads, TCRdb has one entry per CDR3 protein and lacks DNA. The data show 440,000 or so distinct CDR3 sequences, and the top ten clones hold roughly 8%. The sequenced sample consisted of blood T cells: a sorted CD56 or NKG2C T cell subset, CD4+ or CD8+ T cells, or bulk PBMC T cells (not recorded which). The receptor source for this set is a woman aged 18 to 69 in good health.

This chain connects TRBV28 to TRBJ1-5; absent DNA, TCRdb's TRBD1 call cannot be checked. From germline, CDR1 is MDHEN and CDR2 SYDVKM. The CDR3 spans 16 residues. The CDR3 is CASSGDSRVRNQPQHF.

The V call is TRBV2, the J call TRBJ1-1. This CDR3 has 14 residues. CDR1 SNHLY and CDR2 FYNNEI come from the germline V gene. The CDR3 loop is CASSERQDGTEAFF.

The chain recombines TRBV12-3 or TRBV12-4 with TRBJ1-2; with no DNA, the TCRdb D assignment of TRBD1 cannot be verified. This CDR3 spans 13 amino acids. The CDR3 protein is CASSLGGSYGYTF.

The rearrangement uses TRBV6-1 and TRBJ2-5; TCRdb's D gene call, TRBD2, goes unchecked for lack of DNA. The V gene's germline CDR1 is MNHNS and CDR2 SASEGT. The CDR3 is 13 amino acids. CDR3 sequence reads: CATQDSDWETQYF.

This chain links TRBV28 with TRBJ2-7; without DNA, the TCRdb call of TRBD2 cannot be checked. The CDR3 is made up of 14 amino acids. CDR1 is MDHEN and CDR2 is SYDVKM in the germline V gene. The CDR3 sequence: CASSPREGHYEQYF.

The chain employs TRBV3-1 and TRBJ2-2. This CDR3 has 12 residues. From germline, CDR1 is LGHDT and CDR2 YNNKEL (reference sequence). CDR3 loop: CASSQSAGELFF.

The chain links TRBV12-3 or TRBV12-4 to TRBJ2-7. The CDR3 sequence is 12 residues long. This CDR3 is CASSFSTYEQYF.